Presented here are 20 T cell receptor beta chains from one specimen sequenced in a study of OX40 agonist ivuxolimab in advanced cancers. Sequencing used immunoSEQ multiplex PCR; TCRdb keeps in-frame clones, though not all of them. Of fewer than 25,000 clones in the sample, roughly 80% were seen once. The source was CD4+ or CD8+ T cells sorted from blood, collected in a trial of the OX40 agonist ivuxolimab. These receptors were taken from an adult with an advanced solid tumor such as melanoma, head and neck, liver or kidney cancer.

This clone was observed a handful of times. V is TRBV15 and J is TRBJ2-3; no clear D gene. The CDR3 length is 14 residues. The germline V and J ends were trimmed by 5 bases and 1 base, with 10 bases remaining between them. Germline CDR1 and CDR2: LNHNV and YYDKDF (reference sequence). This CDR3 is CATSEPGGTDTQYF. In DNA, the CDR3 is TGTGCCACCAGCGAACCAGGTGGCACAGATACGCAGTATTTT.

J is TRBJ2-1 and V is TRBV7-3; D may be TRBD2 (7 bases). Trimming pared 5 bases from V and 7 bases from J, leaving 15 bases between. Per the germline V gene, CDR1 is SGHTA and CDR2 is FQGTGA. CDR3 length equals 14 residues. This CDR3 is CASSQLGGQNEQFF. CDR3 DNA sequence: TGTGCCAGCAGCCAGCTGGGGGGGCAGAATGAGCAGTTCTTC.

This clone was counted between two and nine times. This rearrangement joins TRBV18 to TRBJ2-1; 12 bases match TRBD1. The J segment lost 6 bases and the V segment lost 6 bases, leaving 15 bases of the junction unmatched. Germline values: CDR1 KGHSH, CDR2 LQKENI. CDR3 length equals 18 residues. The CDR3 coding sequence is TGTGCCAGCTCCCTACGTCCCACCGGGACAGGGGGCTTCAATGAGCAGTTCTTC. Translation gives CASSLRPTGTGGFNEQFF.

This chain uses TRBV7-9 with TRBJ2-1, with D possibly matching TRBD2 (6 bases). Looked up from germline, CDR1 is SEHNR and CDR2 is FQNEAQ (reference sequence). The CDR3 sequence is 16 residues long. V gave up 5 bases and J gave up 6 bases, with 20 bases separating them. CDR3 residues: CASSQGAVSGANEQFF. The CDR3 DNA is TGTGCCAGCAGCCAAGGGGCAGTTTCGGGAGCCAATGAGCAGTTCTTC.

The chain uses TRBV6-5 and TRBJ2-2; unclear D gene. The V end was cut by 0 bases, the J end by 2 bases, with 7 bases between. The CDR3 is made up of 15 amino acids. Germline assignment: CDR1 MNHEY and CDR2 SVGAGI. The CDR3, as DNA: TGTGCCAGCAGTTACTCGAACAGAAACACCGGGGAGCTGTTTTTT. Encoded protein: CASSYSNRNTGELFF.

V usage is TRBV6-5 and J usage is TRBJ2-5, with a tentative D call TRBD1 (6 bases). The V gene lost 2 bases and the J gene lost 5 bases, with 12 bases spanning the gap. CDR3 length equals 14 residues. Germline-derived CDR1 and CDR2 are MNHEY and SVGAGI. CDR3 nucleotide sequence: TGTGCCAGCAGTTACAAACAGGGTTCTGAGACCCAGTACTTC. This sequence encodes CASSYKQGSETQYF.

To note about this clone: Different DNA sequences within this sample yield the same CDR3. V is TRBV9 and J is TRBJ2-3; D not resolved. Trimming removed 2 bases at V and 4 bases at J, with 5 bases between. This CDR3 is 12 amino acids long. Per germline, CDR1 SGDLS and CDR2 YYNGEE. In nucleotides, the CDR3 is TGTGCCAGCAGCGTTGGTCCAGATACGCAGTATTTT. It translates to CASSVGPDTQYF.

The genes are TRBV9 and TRBJ2-3, with a tentative D call TRBD2 (5 bases). The CDR3 extends over 16 amino acids. Germline loops: CDR1 SGDLS, CDR2 YYNGEE. V dropped 0 bases and J dropped 6 bases, with 17 bases sitting between them. The CDR3 protein is CASSVAVASVADTQYF. The DNA for the CDR3 is TGTGCCAGCAGCGTAGCGGTAGCGTCGGTGGCGGATACGCAGTATTTT.

This rearrangement joins TRBV6-4 to TRBJ2-4; 7 positions match TRBD1. Germline CDR1 MRHNA, CDR2 SNTAGT. J was trimmed by 15 bases and V by 3 bases; bases with no gene match: 14. This CDR3 has 14 amino acids. The CDR3 DNA follows: TGTGCCAGCAGTGAAGGGACAGAGTCTTCATGGAGGTACTTC. Its translation is CASSEGTESSWRYF.

The chain has TRBV28 and TRBJ2-7; 14 bases are shared with TRBD2. CDR1 is MDHEN, CDR2 SYDVKM, per germline. V lost 8 bases, J lost 3 bases, and 12 bases stayed unmatched. The CDR3 consists of 17 residues. Written as DNA, the CDR3 is TGTGCCAGCCATGGGACTAGCGGGAGAGAAGGTTACTACGAGCAGTACTTC. Its translation: CASHGTSGREGYYEQYF.

This clone was seen a single time. CDR3 DNA: TGTGCCAGCAGCTTAGTGGTACAAGAGACCCAGTACTTC. Protein sequence: CASSLVVQETQYF. This sequence joins TRBV11-1 and TRBJ2-5, with D hard to call. Trimming took off 1 base at V and 2 bases at J, with 5 bases between the two ends. The CDR3 loop spans 13 amino acids. CDR1 and CDR2 (germline): SGHAT, FQDESV (reference sequence).

In DNA form, the CDR3 reads TGCGCCAGCAGTGAGTCGAGGGGGGAAGGGGCTTACTACGAGCAGTACTTC. This encodes CASSESRGEGAYYEQYF. The chain has TRBV10-1 and TRBJ2-7; perhaps D is TRBD1 or TRBD2 (6 bases each). The CDR3 runs to 17 residues. The V gene lost 0 bases and the J gene lost 3 bases, with 18 bases spanning the gap. Germline loops: CDR1 WNHNN, CDR2 SYGVQD (reference sequence).

The chain uses TRBV28 and TRBJ2-7; possibly TRBD1 for D (6 bases). The germline V gene encodes CDR1 MDHEN and CDR2 SYDVKM. The CDR3 totals 14 residues. V lost 8 bases and J lost 7, with 21 bases in between. In DNA form, the CDR3 reads TGTGCCAGCCACGGGGTGCAGGGGTTGAGGGAGCAGTACTTC. It yields the protein CASHGVQGLREQYF.

The chain carries TRBV4-3 and TRBJ2-7; 8 positions match TRBD1. V lost 3 bases to trimming and J lost 5 bases; unmatched junction nucleotides: 12. The CDR3 is made up of 16 amino acids. Germline values: CDR1 LGHNA, CDR2 YSLEER. CDR3 coding DNA: TGCGCCAGCAGCCATGCTCACGGACAGGGAGGAGACGAGCAGTACTTC. Translated, it gives CASSHAHGQGGDEQYF.

This clone was picked up a small number of times. The chain couples TRBV4-1 to TRBJ1-1, with a tentative D call TRBD1 (5 bases). This CDR3 is 14 amino acids long. V gave up 0 bases and J gave up 6 bases, with 11 bases separating them. Germline CDR1 is MGHRA and CDR2 is YSYEKL. CDR3 region: CASSQDSGSSEAFF. For the CDR3, the DNA is TGCGCCAGCAGCCAAGATTCAGGGAGTTCTGAAGCTTTCTTT.

This clone was seen more than once but under ten times. The CDR3 loop is CASSQDGLAGGTGELFF. The CDR3, as DNA: TGTGCCAGCAGCCAAGATGGACTAGCGGGAGGAACCGGGGAGCTGTTTTTT. This chain uses TRBV4-2 with TRBJ2-2, with 14 bases identical to TRBD2. Germline V gene sequence: CDR1 LGHNA, CDR2 YNFKEQ. The V and J ends lost 0 bases and 5 bases, in that order; junction bases with no gene match: 2. This CDR3 is 17 amino acids long.

This sequence joins TRBV2 and TRBJ1-1; TRBD1 might be the D (5 bases). CDR3 size: 11 residues. CDR1 SNHLY and CDR2 FYNNEI come from the germline V gene. The V end was cut by 8 bases, the J end by 5 bases, with 9 bases between. This CDR3 is CASGGKTEAFF. CDR3 in DNA: TGTGCCAGCGGGGGTAAGACTGAAGCTTTCTTT.

V and J are TRBV7-9 and TRBJ2-7; D not resolved. The CDR3 totals 12 residues. Germline CDR1 and CDR2: SEHNR and FQNEAQ (reference sequence). The V gene lost 4 bases and the J gene lost 2 bases, with 6 bases spanning the gap. CDR3 coding DNA: TGTGCCAGCAGCTCCGACACCTACGAGCAGTACTTC. Its translation is CASSSDTYEQYF.

The chain recombines TRBV4-1 with TRBJ1-1; possible D gene TRBD1, 5 bases. Germline CDR1 reads MGHRA; CDR2 reads YSYEKL. V lost 1 base to trimming and J lost 4 bases, with 13 bases between them. There are 15 residues in the CDR3. As DNA, the CDR3 is TGCGCCAGCAGCCAAGTAGCCGGGGGTGGCACTGAAGCTTTCTTT. Residues: CASSQVAGGGTEAFF.

The genes are TRBV19 and TRBJ2-1; no reliable D call. Trimming shortened V by 3 bases and J by 5 bases, and 5 bases separated the two germline ends. This CDR3 contains 12 residues. Germline V gives CDR1 LNHDA, CDR2 SQIVND (reference sequence). CDR3 DNA: TGTGCCAGTAGTATCGTCGACAATGAGCAGTTCTTC. Its protein product is CASSIVDNEQFF.